The clone carrying this TCR beta chain has ten or more counts. Its target is not known. The data stem from a study of T cells in Graves' hyperthyroidism and ophthalmopathy. The overall study: Once the initial diagnosis was made, peripheral blood was obtained before any treatment.

Deletions cut 7 bases from V and 0 bases from J, with 15 bases between. This CDR3 is built from 15 residues. The germline CDR1 and CDR2 sequences are SGHTA and FQGNSA. Study results and caveats: Ophthalmopathy was told apart from stable hyperthyroidism by a 13 V-J model. Most expanded thyroid clonotypes above 0.001 recurred in blood.

Amplified TCR beta CDR3 regions came from RNA transcripts. HTBI primers were the set used in a first-round RT-PCR of the TCR CDR3. Each CDR3 protein is one row after TCRdb ran MiXCR on the multiplex PCR reads. The table has nearly 750,000 distinct CDR3 sequences, roughly a third seen once. Hyperthyroidism of Graves' type that showed no ophthalmopathy progression within 18 months was stable. Sequenced input: blood. This clonotype originated in a woman aged 40-49 years with Graves' hyperthyroidism. The chain links TRBV7-2 to TRBJ1-2, with D possibly TRBD1 on 6 matching bases. CDR3 sequence (DNA): TGTGCCAGCACCCACGACAGGCTCACTAACTATGGCTACACCTTC. Translated: CASTHDRLTNYGYTF.